One and the same sample provided the 27 T cell receptor beta chains below, sequenced in a study of shared clonotypes between healthy human individuals. Libraries were prepared by immunoSEQ multiplex PCR; TCRdb keeps only in-frame clonotypes and omits some of them. The sample consists of some 580,000 clones, roughly 97% of them appearing once. Source material: naive CD4+ T cells sorted from blood. The sample's subset: CD45RA+ positively selected. These receptors came from a young woman in good health.

The chain links TRBV12-5 to TRBJ2-1; no clear D gene. Germline values: CDR1 LGHNT, CDR2 FRNRAP. The length of the CDR3 is 11 residues. The germline V and J ends were trimmed by 7 bases and 3 bases, with 4 bases remaining between them. DNA of the CDR3: TGTGCTAGTGCGAGCTACAATGAGCAGTTCTTC. Its protein is CASASYNEQFF. The full variable domain, its missing parts supplied by reference TRBV12-5 and TRBJ2-1, is DARVTQTPRHKVTEMGQEVTMRCQPILGHNTVFWYRQTMMQGLELLAYFRNRAPLDDSGMPKDRFSAEMPDATLATLKIQPSEPRDSAVYFCASASYNEQFFGPGTRLTVL.

The chain joins TRBV28 to TRBJ1-5; maybe TRBD1 (6 bases). CDR3 size: 12 residues. Germline V lookup: CDR1 MDHEN, CDR2 SYDVKM. Trimming took off 4 bases at V and 7 bases at J, with 8 bases between the two ends. This chain's CDR3 is CASSSQGQPQHF. The CDR3 coding sequence is TGTGCCAGCAGTTCGCAGGGGCAGCCCCAGCATTTT.

The chain recombines TRBV7-3 with TRBJ1-1; no reliable D call. This CDR3 spans 13 amino acids. Germline V CDR1 and CDR2: SGHTA, FQGTGA. V was pared by 5 bases and J by 1 base, with 8 bases between. As DNA, the CDR3 is TGTGCCAGCAGCCGACACCAGAACACTGAAGCTTTCTTT. Translating gives CASSRHQNTEAFF. Supplemented by reference TRBV7-3 and TRBJ1-1, the full variable domain reads GAGVSQTPSNKVTEKGKYVELRCDPISGHTALYWYRQSLGQGPEFLIYFQGTGAADDSGLPNDRFFAVRPEGSVSTLKIQRTERGDSAVYLCASSRHQNTEAFFGQGTRLTVV.

J is TRBJ1-5 and V is TRBV2, with 8 bases that match TRBD1. CDR1 and CDR2 from the germline V gene are SNHLY and FYNNEI. V gave up 0 bases and J gave up 0 bases; unmatched junction bases: 7. This CDR3 region has 18 residues. The CDR3 region is CASSEAGTGSYSNQPQHF. In DNA form, the CDR3 reads TGTGCCAGCAGTGAAGCGGGGACAGGTTCTTATAGCAATCAGCCCCAGCATTTT.

The rearrangement links TRBV7-9 to TRBJ2-7; possible D gene TRBD1, 6 bases. The CDR3 extends over 14 amino acids. Germline V gene lookup returns CDR1 SEHNR and CDR2 FQNEAQ (reference sequence). V lost 5 bases to trimming and J lost 5 bases, with 16 bases between them. The CDR3 DNA follows: TGTGCCAGCAGCCGGCTTACAGGGAACCACGAGCAGTACTTC. Residues: CASSRLTGNHEQYF.

The chain has TRBV5-1 and TRBJ2-7; no firm D call. Looked up from germline, CDR1 is SGHRS and CDR2 is YFSETQ. Trimming stripped 2 bases from V and 5 bases from J, with 14 bases between. The CDR3 contains 14 residues. This CDR3 reads CASSFSGPTDEQYF. For the CDR3, the DNA is TGCGCCAGCAGCTTTAGTGGTCCAACCGACGAGCAGTACTTC. The full variable domain, in which reference TRBV5-1 and TRBJ2-7 provide the parts outside the CDR3, is KAGVTQTPRYLIKTRGQQVTLSCSPISGHRSVSWYQQTPGQGLQFLFEYFSETQRNKGNFPGRFSGRQFSNSRSEMNVSTLELGDSALYLCASSFSGPTDEQYFGPGTRLTVT.

The CDR3 DNA is TGTGCCAGCTCACCGAAGGGACAGATAAACTCTGGAAACACCATATATTTT. As protein: CASSPKGQINSGNTIYF. The chain uses TRBV18 and TRBJ1-3; 7 nucleotides match TRBD1. V gave up 3 bases and J gave up 0 bases; unmatched junction bases: 8. Per germline, CDR1 KGHSH and CDR2 LQKENI. The CDR3 is made up of 17 amino acids.

The chain couples TRBV6-5 to TRBJ2-1; TRBD1 or TRBD2 may be the D gene (5 bases each). The V gene lost 7 bases and the J gene lost 8 bases, with 9 bases spanning the gap. Germline V gene sequence: CDR1 MNHEY, CDR2 SVGAGI. CDR3 length equals 11 residues. DNA for the CDR3: TGTGCCAGCAAACGAGGGGATGAGCAGTTCTTC. Protein product: CASKRGDEQFF.

V is TRBV14 and J is TRBJ2-1; D perhaps matches TRBD2 (6 bases). The V end lost 3 bases, the J end lost 4 bases, and 22 bases lay between the germline ends. The CDR3 runs 18 residues. The germline V gene has CDR1 SGHDN and CDR2 FVKESK. CDR3 region: CASSHPGGLWEEYNEQFF. As DNA, the CDR3 is TGTGCCAGCAGCCATCCTGGGGGTCTGTGGGAGGAGTACAATGAGCAGTTCTTC. The complete variable domain, with remaining parts taken from reference TRBV14 and TRBJ2-1, reads EAGVTQFPSHSVIEKGQTVTLRCDPISGHDNLYWYRRVMGKEIKFLLHFVKESKQDESGMPNNRFLAERTGGTYSTLKVQPAELEDSGVYFCASSHPGGLWEEYNEQFFGPGTRLTVL.

The CDR3 spells CASSRWGETQYF. The CDR3 DNA follows: TGTGCCAGCAGTCGTTGGGGGGAGACCCAGTACTTC. The chain combines TRBV6-5 with TRBJ2-5; TRBD1 or TRBD2 may be the D gene (5 bases each). CDR3 size: 12 residues. With 5 bases removed from V and 5 bases from J, the gap between germline ends came to 9 bases. Germline CDR1 and CDR2: MNHEY and SVGAGI.

The chain joins TRBV6-4 to TRBJ2-2; D is unclear. The ends were cut back, 3 bases at V and 3 bases at J, with 8 bases in the middle. This CDR3 contains 14 residues. Germline lookup yields CDR1 MRHNA and CDR2 SNTAGT. The CDR3 spells CASSEIYDTGELFF. The CDR3 DNA reads TGTGCCAGCAGTGAAATCTATGACACCGGGGAGCTGTTTTTT.

With regard to this clone: Other DNA sequences of this sample code for an identical CDR3. The chain is built from TRBV5-1 and TRBJ1-1, with D unclear. Germline V CDR1 and CDR2: SGHRS, YFSETQ. The V end lost 0 bases, the J end lost 6 bases, and 9 bases lay between the germline ends. CDR3 size: 13 residues. In nucleotides, the CDR3 is TGCGCCAGCAGCTTGGGGGTTGGTGCTGAAGCTTTCTTT. It specifies CASSLGVGAEAFF.

This rearrangement joins TRBV18 to TRBJ2-1; 10 bases map to TRBD2. The CDR3 sequence is 16 residues long. CDR1 is KGHSH and CDR2 is LQKENI in the germline V gene. Trimming removed 0 bases from V and 7 bases from J; junction bases left unmatched: 6. CDR3 sequence reads: CASSPPVVAGGNEQFF. As DNA, the CDR3 is TGTGCCAGCTCACCACCGGTGGTAGCGGGGGGAAATGAGCAGTTCTTC.

This clone occurred once. CDR3 loop: CASSGGRGGNTIYF. In nucleotides, the CDR3 is TGTGCCAGCAGTGGCGGCAGGGGCGGAAACACCATATATTTT. The chain has TRBV28 and TRBJ1-3; weak D call: TRBD1 (6 bases). There are 14 residues in the CDR3. Germline V gives CDR1 MDHEN, CDR2 SYDVKM. Deletions cut 5 bases from V and 4 bases from J, with 12 bases between.

This chain connects TRBV10-3 to TRBJ1-1, with unresolved D. V lost 0 bases to trimming and J lost 3 bases, with 5 bases between them. Germline assignment: CDR1 ENHRY and CDR2 SYGVKD. The length of the CDR3 is 13 residues. The CDR3 region has the DNA TGTGCCATCAGTGAGTCGGAGTACACTGAAGCTTTCTTT. Translating gives CAISESEYTEAFF.

This sequence joins TRBV5-1 and TRBJ2-1; 7 bases are shared with TRBD2. The CDR3 has 14 amino acids. The V gene end was trimmed by 5 bases and the J gene end by 6 bases; junction bases not matched to a gene: 8. Germline values: CDR1 SGHRS, CDR2 YFSETQ. The CDR3 DNA is TGCGCCAGCAGTGCCAGCGGGACCTCCAATGAGCAGTTCTTC. It is translated as CASSASGTSNEQFF.

This chain joins TRBV19 and TRBJ2-7; tentative D call: TRBD2 (6 bases). From germline, CDR1 is LNHDA and CDR2 SQIVND (reference sequence). The CDR3 consists of 15 residues. The V end lost 3 bases, the J end lost 3 bases, and 15 bases lay between the germline ends. The CDR3 nucleotides are TGTGCCAGTAGTATCCGCCCGGGACTTGGCTACGAGCAGTACTTC. Amino acids: CASSIRPGLGYEQYF.

This clone came up once. The chain combines TRBV11-2 with TRBJ2-7; 9 bases line up with TRBD1. The length of the CDR3 is 14 residues. With 6 bases clipped from V and 4 bases from J, the junction kept 7 bases outside the gene matches. In germline, CDR1 is SGHAT, CDR2 FQNNGV. The CDR3 loop reads CASSSGTGPYEQYF. The CDR3, as DNA: TGTGCCAGCAGTTCCGGGACAGGGCCATACGAGCAGTACTTC. Variable domain in full (rest from reference TRBV11-2 and TRBJ2-7): EAGVAQSPRYKIIEKRQSVAFWCNPISGHATLYWYQQILGQGPKLLIQFQNNGVVDDSQLPKDRFSAERLKGVDSTLKIQPAKLEDSAVYLCASSSGTGPYEQYFGPGTRLTVT.

The chain is built from TRBV4-1 and TRBJ2-2; weak D call: TRBD2 (5 bases). This CDR3 comprises 14 residues. The V gene lost 1 base and the J gene lost 7 bases, with 10 bases spanning the gap. Germline V gene sequence: CDR1 MGHRA, CDR2 YSYEKL. CDR3 residues: CASSQGGSGGELFF. The CDR3 nucleotides read TGCGCCAGCAGCCAAGGAGGGTCGGGCGGGGAGCTGTTTTTT.

V gene TRBV25-1 combines with J gene TRBJ1-1; D remains ambiguous. Germline assignment: CDR1 MGHDK and CDR2 SYGVNS. The CDR3 loop spans 15 amino acids. The ends were cut back, 1 base at V and 4 bases at J, with 13 bases in the middle. CDR3 in DNA: TGTGCCAGCAGTGAATTAGAGATAGGGAGCACTGAAGCTTTCTTT. Encoded protein: CASSELEIGSTEAFF. The variable domain in full, completed from reference TRBV25-1 and TRBJ1-1, reads EADIYQTPRYLVIGTGKKITLECSQTMGHDKMYWYQQDPGMELHLIHYSYGVNSTEKGDLSSESTVSRIRTEHFPLTLESARPSHTSQYLCASSELEIGSTEAFFGQGTRLTVV.

V gene TRBV2 combines with J gene TRBJ2-1; unclear D gene. V was cut by 2 bases and J by 7 bases, with 15 bases left in between. The CDR3 loop spans 15 amino acids. Germline V lookup: CDR1 SNHLY, CDR2 FYNNEI. The DNA of the CDR3 is TGTGCCAGCAGTGAATTGGCATTACAATTGAATGAGCAGTTCTTC. Translating gives CASSELALQLNEQFF.

The chain recombines TRBV5-1 with TRBJ2-3, with TRBD1 identical over 7 bases. The CDR3 is made up of 16 amino acids. The ends lost 0 bases at V and 5 bases at J; junction bases unmatched: 9. Per germline, CDR1 SGHRS and CDR2 YFSETQ. DNA of the CDR3: TGCGCCAGCAGCTTGGGAACAGGGGCAGGGGGAGATACGCAGTATTTT. Protein sequence: CASSLGTGAGGDTQYF.

The J gene is TRBJ2-5, the V gene TRBV28; no reliable D call. This CDR3 has 14 residues. With 1 base removed from V and 1 base from J, the gap between germline ends came to 7 bases. Germline CDR1 MDHEN, CDR2 SYDVKM. The DNA for the CDR3 is TGTGCCAGCAGTTTATATGCAGCCCAAGAGACCCAGTACTTC. Its protein is CASSLYAAQETQYF. Using reference TRBV28 and TRBJ2-5 for the parts outside the CDR3, the full variable domain is DVKVTQSSRYLVKRTGEKVFLECVQDMDHENMFWYRQDPGLGLRLIYFSYDVKMKEKGDIPEGYSVSREKKERFSLILESASTNQTSMYLCASSLYAAQETQYFGPGTRLLVL.

The V gene is TRBV9, the J gene TRBJ2-3, with 9 bases that match TRBD2. J gave up 1 base and V 4 bases, and 4 bases lay outside the gene matches. The germline CDR1 and CDR2 sequences are SGDLS and YYNGEE. The CDR3 runs 15 residues. The CDR3 nucleotides are TGTGCCAGCAGCCTCCGGACTAGCGGCACAGATACGCAGTATTTT. This translates into CASSLRTSGTDTQYF.

This clone appeared once. The CDR3 DNA sequence: TGTGCCAGCTCACCGCTCCAGGGGGAAGCCTACAATGAGCAGTTCTTC. Amino acids: CASSPLQGEAYNEQFF. V is TRBV18 and J is TRBJ2-1, with TRBD1 identical over 7 bases. CDR1 and CDR2 from the germline V gene are KGHSH and LQKENI. The CDR3 covers 16 residues. V lost 3 bases, J lost 2 bases, and 7 bases stayed unmatched.

The J gene is TRBJ1-2, the V gene TRBV7-9; 9 nucleotides match TRBD1. Germline trimming cut 7 bases from V and 2 bases from J; bases unmatched to any gene: 14. Germline V lookup: CDR1 SEHNR, CDR2 FQNEAQ (reference sequence). The CDR3 totals 17 residues. The CDR3 coding sequence is TGTGCCAGCAAATCCCGGGACAGGGAGGCGACGAACTATGGCTACACCTTC. Translated: CASKSRDREATNYGYTF.

The V gene is TRBV15, the J gene TRBJ1-5, with D tentatively TRBD1 (6 bases). The CDR3 runs 16 residues. V dropped 1 base and J dropped 0 bases, with 10 bases sitting between them. Germline V gene data show CDR1 as LNHNV and CDR2 as YYDKDF (reference sequence). The CDR3 region is CATSRGGLLSNQPQHF. For the CDR3, the DNA is TGTGCCACCAGCAGAGGGGGGCTTCTTAGCAATCAGCCCCAGCATTTT.